These 23 T cell receptor beta chains originate from one sample sequenced in a study of CXCR3-negative and CXCR3-positive naive CD8 T cells. UMI labels and 5' RACE were used to prepare the TRB cDNA libraries. Reprocessing the 5' RACE reads, TCRdb reports a single entry for every CDR3 protein and omits DNA. There are about 120,000 distinct CDR3 sequences in the sample, with approximately 0.29% held by the top ten. The source material was naive CXCR3- CD8+ T cells from blood. Stated subset: CD45RO-CCR7+CD27+CD95- naive CD8+ T cells lacking CXCR3 (TNR3-). The origin of the receptors is a human donor in good health. Some clones in this sample may be carry-over from other donors' samples.

This chain uses TRBV3-1 with TRBJ2-3; lacking DNA, the TRBD2 call made by TCRdb goes unchecked. The CDR3 is 16 amino acids. In germline, CDR1 is LGHDT, CDR2 YNNKEL (reference sequence). This chain's CDR3 is CASSQTSGGITDTQYF.

The chain couples TRBV3-1 to TRBJ2-1; the D call of TRBD2 rests on TCRdb alone, since no DNA is present to check it. The CDR3 is 15 residues long. Germline assignment: CDR1 LGHDT and CDR2 YNNKEL (reference sequence). This CDR3 reads CASSSRENSYNEQFF.

The V gene is TRBV13, the J gene TRBJ1-1; TCRdb designates TRBD1, a call that cannot be tested without DNA. Germline values: CDR1 PRHDT, CDR2 FYEKMQ (reference sequence). The CDR3 spans 13 residues. This CDR3 is CASRRGRGTEAFF.

The chain uses TRBV20-1 and TRBJ1-2; absent DNA, TCRdb's TRBD1 call cannot be checked. The CDR3 loop spans 13 amino acids. Per the germline V gene, CDR1 is DFQATT and CDR2 is SNEGSKA (reference sequence). The CDR3: CSARAPSRDSYTF.

The chain carries TRBV29-1 and TRBJ2-5; TCRdb returns TRBD2, unconfirmable since there is no DNA. Germline V gene sequence: CDR1 SQVTM, CDR2 ANQGSEA. The CDR3 is made up of 13 amino acids. The CDR3 protein is CSPGLAETETQYF.

The V call is TRBV12-3 or TRBV12-4, the J call TRBJ1-2. This CDR3 contains 12 residues. CDR3 sequence: CASRRSNYGYTF.

The chain has TRBV4-1 and TRBJ1-4. This CDR3 has 14 residues. In germline, CDR1 is MGHRA, CDR2 YSYEKL. The CDR3: CASRSTARNEKLFF.

The chain recombines TRBV28 with TRBJ2-6; the TCRdb D gene call, TRBD1, has no DNA to confirm it. Germline V gene lookup returns CDR1 MDHEN and CDR2 SYDVKM. This CDR3 spans 19 amino acids. CDR3 sequence reads: CASSWDEGGGSSGANVLTF.

The rearrangement joins TRBV7-9 to TRBJ2-5; TCRdb reports TRBD1, a call that lacks DNA to check it against. The CDR3 sequence is 16 residues long. CDR1 is SEHNR and CDR2 is FQNEAQ in the germline V gene (reference sequence). The CDR3 reads CASSHRDRANQETQYF.

This chain connects TRBV29-1 to TRBJ2-7. The CDR3 loop spans 12 amino acids. The V gene's germline CDR1 is SQVTM and CDR2 ANQGSEA. The CDR3 sequence is CSVLGSSYEQYF.

V is TRBV20-1 and J is TRBJ2-4; as DNA is missing, the TRBD2 call by TCRdb cannot be tested. CDR1 and CDR2 (germline): DFQATT, SNEGSKA (reference sequence). The CDR3 totals 12 residues. CDR3: CSADSGGNIQHF.

The gene calls are TRBV20-1 and TRBJ2-7; the D call of TRBD2 rests on TCRdb alone, since no DNA is present to check it. The CDR3 totals 16 residues. Germline values: CDR1 DFQATT, CDR2 SNEGSKA (reference sequence). The CDR3 loop is CSARDALGGRGYEQYF.

The chain uses TRBV9 and TRBJ2-1; TCRdb outputs TRBD1, but without DNA this stays unchecked. The CDR3 covers 13 residues. Germline values: CDR1 SGDLS, CDR2 YYNGEE. This chain's CDR3 is CASSSTGVNEQFF.

This rearrangement joins TRBV11-2 to TRBJ2-2. Germline V gene data show CDR1 as SGHAT and CDR2 as FQNNGV. The CDR3 is 12 residues long. The CDR3 region is CASTRQSGELFF.

The rearrangement joins TRBV12-3 or TRBV12-4 to TRBJ2-3; checking the TCRdb D call of TRBD2 is not possible without DNA. There are 19 residues in the CDR3. The CDR3 loop reads CASSLLLASGEISTDTQYF.

The chain carries TRBV28 and TRBJ1-5. Germline V gene sequence: CDR1 MDHEN, CDR2 SYDVKM. The CDR3 is 14 residues long. CDR3: CASTSDGFGQPQHF.

This rearrangement joins TRBV7-3 to TRBJ2-2; there is no DNA to check the TCRdb D call of TRBD1. The CDR3 length is 16 residues. Germline V gene lookup returns CDR1 SGHTA and CDR2 FQGTGA. CDR3 amino acids: CASSSVGQGDFGELFF.

The CDR3 sequence is CASSEDAMSEKLFF. The V call is TRBV5-4, the J call TRBJ1-4. Germline V gene data show CDR1 as SGHNT and CDR2 as YYREEE (reference sequence). The CDR3 consists of 14 residues.

The genes are TRBV12-3 or TRBV12-4 and TRBJ2-7. This CDR3 is built from 12 residues. The CDR3 loop reads CASSFGLYEQYF.

The chain joins TRBV19 to TRBJ2-1; TCRdb reports TRBD1, a call that lacks DNA to check it against. The CDR3 consists of 17 residues. The germline CDR1 and CDR2 sequences are LNHDA and SQIVND (reference sequence). CDR3 region: CASTSIRLDRGTNEQFF.

The chain employs TRBV29-1 and TRBJ2-1; TCRdb's assignment of TRBD1 cannot be checked, as there is no DNA. Germline V gives CDR1 SQVTM, CDR2 ANQGSEA. CDR3 length: 14 residues. The chain's CDR3 is CSVEPRDSYNEQFF.

This rearrangement joins TRBV5-1 to TRBJ2-7. This CDR3 comprises 14 residues. CDR1 SGHRS and CDR2 YFSETQ come from the germline V gene. The CDR3: CASSWEDPAYEQYF.

The V and J genes are TRBV4-3 and TRBJ1-3; TCRdb returns TRBD1, unconfirmable since there is no DNA. This CDR3 region has 16 residues. Per the germline V gene, CDR1 is LGHNA and CDR2 is YSLEER. This CDR3 is CASSYMTGGRGNTIYF.